This T cell receptor (beta chain) was sequenced for a study of blood T cells in healthy people across ages. PCR was performed a second time for about 7 to 11 cycles using a sample-barcoded 5' primer and a J-beta primer mix. A single record per CDR3 protein comes from TCRdb applying MiXCR to the 5' RACE reads. Among around 620,000 distinct CDR3 sequences listed, roughly 29% were seen once. The CDR3 consists of 15 residues. V was pared by 4 bases and J by 0 bases, with 7 bases between. From germline, CDR1 is MNHNS and CDR2 SASEGT. The chain joins TRBV6-1 to TRBJ2-6, with D unclear. The sequenced sample consisted of blood. This clonotype originated in an older woman in good health. The CDR3 loop is CASSGRGSGANVLTF. The CDR3 DNA follows: TGTGCCAGCAGTGGAAGAGGCTCTGGGGCCAACGTCCTGACTTTC.